This TCR beta chain was documented in a study of blood T cell repertoires in COVID-19 (dated by TCRdb to the early 2020s). Background on the whole study: The collaborator samples originated in the United States, Italy and Spain and spanned the acute and convalescent phases of COVID-19. The prospective study material was composed of cDNA or gDNA derived from T cells, B-cell-depleted T cells, or PBMCs. Subjects who had been exposed to COVID-19, were actively infected with it, or had recovered from it provided the deeply sampled blood TCRbeta repertoires that made up the dataset. A freely available public database, intended as a resource for researchers studying the immune response to SARS-CoV-2, is where the repertoires were released. The samples were drawn from the first 160 participants of the ongoing ImmuneRACE study and from over 950 subjects provided by 6 global collaborators. A de-identified subject ID, COVID-19 status, age in years and sex were almost always included in the sample metadata. Where HLA class I and class II types were available, the types were taken from metadata supplied by the sample provider, not from assay-based typing.

Here is what the overall study found, with its caveats: The quantity of clinical and demographic metadata differed by source and by participant and was supplied without curation.

Collaborating institutions collected whole blood in K2EDTA tubes following their own protocols. For TCRbeta analysis, collaborators shipped samples in one of three forms: frozen whole blood, isolated PBMCs, or DNA extracted from either of those sample types. V lost 6 bases and J lost 1 base; the stretch between them is 11 bases long. CDR1 LNHDA and CDR2 SQIVND are derived from the germline V gene (reference sequence). From the cysteine up to the phenylalanine, the CDR3 has a length of 14 residues. Of the read, only the CDR3 DNA is kept; its 42 bases are in frame from base 1. About this clone itself: What antigen it recognizes has not been identified. No base-level quality is on record; no much larger clone is a single base apart.

TCRbeta CDR3 regions were amplified from genomic DNA by means of the immunoSEQ Assay, a bias-controlled multiplex PCR. The original pipeline was this. The number of nucleated cells in each sample was estimated by amplification of reference gene primers within the assay. Sequence reads were collapsed and filtered to measure the absolute abundance of every unique TCRbeta CDR3 rearrangement. For each sample, productive Simpson clonality was calculated as the square root of Simpson's diversity index across productive rearrangements. Imported from immuneACCESS, the table was reduced by TCRdb to in-frame sequences with V and J called. These copies leave out some clones; in studies compared against another copy, an unresolved V gene accounts for under half, and the cause of the remainder is not known. Clone size and the V and J calls come from that table; the DNA yielded D and trimming. Counted in this sample were around 320,000 clones; 85% of them appeared once. Jointly, the top ten make up approximately 7.9% of the sample.

The chain is assembled from TRBV19 and TRBJ2-3; there is no confident call for the D gene. Source material: peripheral blood. The TCR originated in a human donor in a cohort sampled during active COVID-19. The DNA reads as follows: TGTGCCAGTAGGACAATTAGTCGCACAGATACGCAGTATTTT. It encodes CASRTISRTDTQYF.